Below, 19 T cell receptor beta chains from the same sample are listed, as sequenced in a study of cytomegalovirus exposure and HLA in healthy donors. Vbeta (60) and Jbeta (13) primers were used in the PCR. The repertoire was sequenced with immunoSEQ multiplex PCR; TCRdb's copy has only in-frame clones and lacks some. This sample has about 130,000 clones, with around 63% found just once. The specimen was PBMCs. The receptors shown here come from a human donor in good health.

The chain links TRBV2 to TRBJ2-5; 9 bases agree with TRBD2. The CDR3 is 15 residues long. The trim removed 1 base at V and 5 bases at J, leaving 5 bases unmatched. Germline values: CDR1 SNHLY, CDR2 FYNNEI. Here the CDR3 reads CASSEGASGIETQYF. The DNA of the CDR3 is TGTGCCAGCAGTGAAGGGGCTAGCGGGATCGAGACCCAGTACTTC.

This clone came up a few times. The CDR3 nucleotides are TGTGCCAGCAGCACTACAGGGATCGCTAATGAAAAACTGTTTTTT. Translating gives CASSTTGIANEKLFF. The chain recombines TRBV7-9 with TRBJ1-4, with a tentative D call TRBD1 (6 bases). The V gene's germline CDR1 is SEHNR and CDR2 FQNEAQ (reference sequence). The CDR3 runs to 15 residues. Trimming took off 5 bases at V and 3 bases at J, with 13 bases between the two ends.

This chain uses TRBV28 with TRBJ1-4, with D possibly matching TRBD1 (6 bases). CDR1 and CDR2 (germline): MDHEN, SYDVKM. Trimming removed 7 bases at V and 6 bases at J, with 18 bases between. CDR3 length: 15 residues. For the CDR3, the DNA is TGTGCCAGCACCCAGGGGTGGAACCGTTATGAAAAACTGTTTTTT. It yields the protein CASTQGWNRYEKLFF.

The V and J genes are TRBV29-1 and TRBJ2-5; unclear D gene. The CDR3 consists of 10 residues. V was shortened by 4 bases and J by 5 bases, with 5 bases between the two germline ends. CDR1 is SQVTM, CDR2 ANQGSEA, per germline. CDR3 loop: CSVGAETQYF. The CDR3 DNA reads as TGCAGCGTTGGGGCGGAGACCCAGTACTTC. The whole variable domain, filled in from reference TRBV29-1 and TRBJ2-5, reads SAVISQKPSRDICQRGTSLTIQCQVDSQVTMMFWYRQQPGQSLTLIATANQGSEATYESGFVIDKFPISRPNLTFSTLTVSNMSPEDSSIYLCSVGAETQYFGPGTRLLVL.

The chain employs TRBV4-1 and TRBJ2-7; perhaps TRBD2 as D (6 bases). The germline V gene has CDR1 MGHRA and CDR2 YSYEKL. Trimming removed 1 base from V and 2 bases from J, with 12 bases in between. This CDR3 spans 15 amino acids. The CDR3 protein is CASSQGWGVAYEQYF. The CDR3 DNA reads TGCGCCAGCAGCCAAGGATGGGGGGTCGCCTACGAGCAGTACTTC.

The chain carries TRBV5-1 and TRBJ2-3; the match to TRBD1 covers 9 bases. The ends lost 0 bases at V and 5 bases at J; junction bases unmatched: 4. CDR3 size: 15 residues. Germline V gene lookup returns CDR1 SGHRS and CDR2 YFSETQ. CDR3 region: CASSLGTGVGDTQYF. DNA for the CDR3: TGCGCCAGCAGCTTGGGGACAGGGGTTGGAGATACGCAGTATTTT.

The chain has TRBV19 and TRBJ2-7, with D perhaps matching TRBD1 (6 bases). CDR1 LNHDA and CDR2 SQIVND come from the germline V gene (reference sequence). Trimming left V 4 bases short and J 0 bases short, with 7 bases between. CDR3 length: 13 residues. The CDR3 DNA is TGTGCCAGTAGTAACAGGGACTCCTACGAGCAGTACTTC. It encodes CASSNRDSYEQYF.

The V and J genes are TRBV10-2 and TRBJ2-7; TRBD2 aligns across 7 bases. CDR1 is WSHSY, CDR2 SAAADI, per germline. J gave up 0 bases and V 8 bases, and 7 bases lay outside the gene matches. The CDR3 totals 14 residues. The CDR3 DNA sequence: TGCGCCAGCGGCCCAGCGGGGAACTCCTACGAGCAGTACTTC. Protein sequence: CASGPAGNSYEQYF.

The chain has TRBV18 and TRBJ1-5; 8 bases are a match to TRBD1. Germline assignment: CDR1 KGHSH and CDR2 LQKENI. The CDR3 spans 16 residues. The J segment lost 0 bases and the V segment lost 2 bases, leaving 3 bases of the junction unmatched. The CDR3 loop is CASSPNRGYSNQPQHF. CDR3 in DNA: TGTGCCAGCTCACCAAACAGGGGGTATAGCAATCAGCCCCAGCATTTT.

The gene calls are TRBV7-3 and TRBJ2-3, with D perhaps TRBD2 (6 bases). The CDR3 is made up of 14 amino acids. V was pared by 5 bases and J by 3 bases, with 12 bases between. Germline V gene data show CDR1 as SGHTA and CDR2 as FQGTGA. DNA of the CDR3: TGTGCCAGCAGCCACGTGGGAGGAACAGATACGCAGTATTTT. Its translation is CASSHVGGTDTQYF.

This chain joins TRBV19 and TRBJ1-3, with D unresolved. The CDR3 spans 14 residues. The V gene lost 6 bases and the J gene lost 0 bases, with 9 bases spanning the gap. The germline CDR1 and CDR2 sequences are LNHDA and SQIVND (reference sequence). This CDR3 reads CASSDSSSGNTIYF. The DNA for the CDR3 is TGTGCCAGTAGCGACTCAAGCTCTGGAAACACCATATATTTT.

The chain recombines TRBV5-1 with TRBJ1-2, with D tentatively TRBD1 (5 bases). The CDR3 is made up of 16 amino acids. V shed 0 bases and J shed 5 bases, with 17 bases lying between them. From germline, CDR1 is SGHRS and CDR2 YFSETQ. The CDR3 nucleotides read TGCGCCAGCAGCTTGGCCGACGCTCAGGGTTCATATGGCTACACCTTC. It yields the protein CASSLADAQGSYGYTF.

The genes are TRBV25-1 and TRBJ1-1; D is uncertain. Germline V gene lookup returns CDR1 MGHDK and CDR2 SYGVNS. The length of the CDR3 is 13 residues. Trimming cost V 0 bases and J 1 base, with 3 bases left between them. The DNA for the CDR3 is TGTGCCAGCAGTGAATACAGGAACACTGAAGCTTTCTTT. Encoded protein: CASSEYRNTEAFF. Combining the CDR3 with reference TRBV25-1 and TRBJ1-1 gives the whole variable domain EADIYQTPRYLVIGTGKKITLECSQTMGHDKMYWYQQDPGMELHLIHYSYGVNSTEKGDLSSESTVSRIRTEHFPLTLESARPSHTSQYLCASSEYRNTEAFFGQGTRLTVV.

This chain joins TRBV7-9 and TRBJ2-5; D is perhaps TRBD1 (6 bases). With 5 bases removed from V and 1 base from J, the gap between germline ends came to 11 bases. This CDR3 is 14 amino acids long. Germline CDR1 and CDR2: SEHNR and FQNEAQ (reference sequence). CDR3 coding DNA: TGTGCCAGCAGCCCAGACAGGTTCCAAGAGACCCAGTACTTC. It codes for CASSPDRFQETQYF.

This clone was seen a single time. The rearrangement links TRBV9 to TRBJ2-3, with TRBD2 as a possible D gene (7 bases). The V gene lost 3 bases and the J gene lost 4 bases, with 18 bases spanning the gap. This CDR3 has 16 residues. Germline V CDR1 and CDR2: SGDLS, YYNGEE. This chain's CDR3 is CASSATGGGSSDTQYF. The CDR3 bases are TGTGCCAGCAGCGCCACGGGGGGCGGGAGCTCAGATACGCAGTATTTT.

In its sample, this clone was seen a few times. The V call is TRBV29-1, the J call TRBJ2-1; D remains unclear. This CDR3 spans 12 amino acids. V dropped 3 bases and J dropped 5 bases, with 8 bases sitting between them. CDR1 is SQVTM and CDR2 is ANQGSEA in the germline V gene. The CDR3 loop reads CSVDYSNNEQFF. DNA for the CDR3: TGCAGCGTTGACTACAGCAACAATGAGCAGTTCTTC.

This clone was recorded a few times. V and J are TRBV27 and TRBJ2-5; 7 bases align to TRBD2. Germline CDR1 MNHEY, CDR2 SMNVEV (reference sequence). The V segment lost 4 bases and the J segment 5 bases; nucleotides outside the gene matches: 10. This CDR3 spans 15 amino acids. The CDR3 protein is CASSSGTIQWETQYF. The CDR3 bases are TGTGCCAGCAGTTCGGGGACTATCCAATGGGAGACCCAGTACTTC.

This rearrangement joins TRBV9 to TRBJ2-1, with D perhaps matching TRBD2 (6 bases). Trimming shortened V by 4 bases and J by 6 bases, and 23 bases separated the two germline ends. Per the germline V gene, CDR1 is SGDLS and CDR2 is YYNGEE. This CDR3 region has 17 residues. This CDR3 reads CASSLPRGGEFSNEQFF. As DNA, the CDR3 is TGTGCCAGCAGCCTCCCCCGTGGAGGGGAGTTTAGCAATGAGCAGTTCTTC.

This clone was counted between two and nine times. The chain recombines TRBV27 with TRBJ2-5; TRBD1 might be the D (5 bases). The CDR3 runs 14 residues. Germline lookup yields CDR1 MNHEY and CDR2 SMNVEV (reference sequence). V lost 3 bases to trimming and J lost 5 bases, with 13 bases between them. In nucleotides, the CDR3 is TGTGCCAGCAGTTTGGCAGGGATTATGGAGACCCAGTACTTC. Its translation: CASSLAGIMETQYF.